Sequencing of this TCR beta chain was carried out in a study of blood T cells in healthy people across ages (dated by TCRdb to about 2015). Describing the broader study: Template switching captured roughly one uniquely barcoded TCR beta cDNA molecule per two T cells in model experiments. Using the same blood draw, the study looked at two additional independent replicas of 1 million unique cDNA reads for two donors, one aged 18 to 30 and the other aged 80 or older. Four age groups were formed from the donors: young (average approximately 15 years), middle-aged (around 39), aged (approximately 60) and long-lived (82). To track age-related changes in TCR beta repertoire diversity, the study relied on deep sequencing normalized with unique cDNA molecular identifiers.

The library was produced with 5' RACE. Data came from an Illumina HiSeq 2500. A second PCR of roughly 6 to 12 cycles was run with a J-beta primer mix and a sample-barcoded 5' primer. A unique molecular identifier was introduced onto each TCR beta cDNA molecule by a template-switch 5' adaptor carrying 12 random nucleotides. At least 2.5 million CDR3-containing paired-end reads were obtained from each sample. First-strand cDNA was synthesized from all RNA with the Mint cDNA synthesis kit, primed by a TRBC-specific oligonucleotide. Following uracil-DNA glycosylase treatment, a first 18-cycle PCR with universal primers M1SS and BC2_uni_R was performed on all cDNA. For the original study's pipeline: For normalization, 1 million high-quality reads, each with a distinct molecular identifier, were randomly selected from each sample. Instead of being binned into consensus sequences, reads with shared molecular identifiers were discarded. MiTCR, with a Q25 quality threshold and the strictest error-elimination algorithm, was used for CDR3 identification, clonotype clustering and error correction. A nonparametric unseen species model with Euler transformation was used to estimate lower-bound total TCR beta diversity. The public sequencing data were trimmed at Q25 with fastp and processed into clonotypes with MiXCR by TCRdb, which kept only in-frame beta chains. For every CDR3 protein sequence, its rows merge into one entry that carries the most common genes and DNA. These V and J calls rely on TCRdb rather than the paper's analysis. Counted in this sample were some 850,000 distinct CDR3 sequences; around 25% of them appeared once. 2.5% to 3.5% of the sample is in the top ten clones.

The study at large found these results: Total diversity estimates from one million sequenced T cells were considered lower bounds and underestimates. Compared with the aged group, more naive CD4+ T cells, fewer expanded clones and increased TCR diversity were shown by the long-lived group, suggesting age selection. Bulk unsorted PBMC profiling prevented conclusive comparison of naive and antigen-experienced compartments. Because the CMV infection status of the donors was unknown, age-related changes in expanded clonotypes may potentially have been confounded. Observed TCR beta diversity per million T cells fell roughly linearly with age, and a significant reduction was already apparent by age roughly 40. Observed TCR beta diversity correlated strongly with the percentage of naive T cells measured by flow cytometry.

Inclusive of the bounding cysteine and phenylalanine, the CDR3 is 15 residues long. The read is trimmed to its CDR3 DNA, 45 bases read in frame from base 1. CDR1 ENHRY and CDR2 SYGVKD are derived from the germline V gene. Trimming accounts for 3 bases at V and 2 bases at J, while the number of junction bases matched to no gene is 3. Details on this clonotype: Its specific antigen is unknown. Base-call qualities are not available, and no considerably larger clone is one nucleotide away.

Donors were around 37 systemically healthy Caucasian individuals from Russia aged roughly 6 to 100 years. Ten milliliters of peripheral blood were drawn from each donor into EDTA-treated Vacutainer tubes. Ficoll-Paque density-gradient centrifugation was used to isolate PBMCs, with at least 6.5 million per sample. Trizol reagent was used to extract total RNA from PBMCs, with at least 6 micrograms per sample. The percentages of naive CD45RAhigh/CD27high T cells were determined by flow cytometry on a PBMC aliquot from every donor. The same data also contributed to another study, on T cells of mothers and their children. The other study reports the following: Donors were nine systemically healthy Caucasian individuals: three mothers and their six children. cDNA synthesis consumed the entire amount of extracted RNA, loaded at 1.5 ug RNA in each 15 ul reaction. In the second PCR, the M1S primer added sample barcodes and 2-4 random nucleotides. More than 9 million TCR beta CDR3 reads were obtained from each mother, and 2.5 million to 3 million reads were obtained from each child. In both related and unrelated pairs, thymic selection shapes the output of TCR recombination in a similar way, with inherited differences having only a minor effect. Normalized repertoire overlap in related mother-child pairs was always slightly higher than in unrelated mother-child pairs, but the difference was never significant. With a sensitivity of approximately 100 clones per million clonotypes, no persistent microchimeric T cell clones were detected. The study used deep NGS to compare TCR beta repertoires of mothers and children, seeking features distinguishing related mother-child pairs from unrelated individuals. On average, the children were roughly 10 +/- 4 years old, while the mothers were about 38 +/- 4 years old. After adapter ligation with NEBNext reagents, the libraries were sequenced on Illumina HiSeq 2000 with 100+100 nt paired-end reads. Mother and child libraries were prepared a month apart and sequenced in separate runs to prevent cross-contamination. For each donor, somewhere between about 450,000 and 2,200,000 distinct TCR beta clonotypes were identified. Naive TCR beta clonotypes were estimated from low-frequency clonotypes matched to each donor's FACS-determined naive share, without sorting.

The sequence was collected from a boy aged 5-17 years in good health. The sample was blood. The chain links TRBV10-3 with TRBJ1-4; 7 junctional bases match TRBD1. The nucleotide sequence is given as TGTGCCATCAGTGATATGACAGGGACTAATGAAAAACTGTTTTTT. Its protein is CAISDMTGTNEKLFF.